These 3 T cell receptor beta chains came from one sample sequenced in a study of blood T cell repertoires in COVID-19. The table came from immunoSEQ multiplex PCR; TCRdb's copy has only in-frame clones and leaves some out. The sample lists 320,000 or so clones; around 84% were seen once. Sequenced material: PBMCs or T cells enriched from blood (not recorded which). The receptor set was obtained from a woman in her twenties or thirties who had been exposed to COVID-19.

The CDR3 loop reads CASSQKQGREGSPLHF. CDR3 coding DNA: TGCGCCAGCAGCCAAAAACAGGGCAGGGAGGGTTCACCCCTCCACTTT. This chain joins TRBV4-1 and TRBJ1-6; weak D call: TRBD1 (6 bases). Germline V gene sequence: CDR1 MGHRA, CDR2 YSYEKL. This CDR3 is built from 16 residues. V gave up 2 bases and J gave up 9 bases, with 17 bases separating them.

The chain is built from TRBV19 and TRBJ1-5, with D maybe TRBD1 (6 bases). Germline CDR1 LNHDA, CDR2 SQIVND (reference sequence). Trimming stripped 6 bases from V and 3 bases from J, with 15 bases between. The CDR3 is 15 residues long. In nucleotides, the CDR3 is TGTGCCAGTAGCCCGGGACAAGGGCACAATCAGCCCCAGCATTTT. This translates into CASSPGQGHNQPQHF. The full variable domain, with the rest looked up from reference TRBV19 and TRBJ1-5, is DGGITQSPKYLFRKEGQNVTLSCEQNLNHDAMYWYRQDPGQGLRLIYYSQIVNDFQKGDIAEGYSVSREKKESFPLTVTSAQKNPTAFYLCASSPGQGHNQPQHFGDGTRLSIL.

The CDR3 sequence is CASSHLAGEPVQYF. As DNA, the CDR3 is TGTGCCAGCAGCCATCTAGCGGGGGAGCCGGTCCAGTACTTC. This chain connects TRBV3-1 (or the pseudogene TRBV3-2) to TRBJ2-5; TRBD2 aligns across 10 bases. Germline CDR1 is LGHDT and CDR2 is YNNKEL (reference sequence). Trimming at V came to 3 bases and at J to 10 bases, leaving 8 bases not matched to a gene. CDR3 length equals 14 residues.